What follows is one T cell receptor beta chain and its context. Its antigen is not known. This entry is derived from a study of chemoradiotherapy in HPV16-positive cancers. Here immunoSEQ multiplex PCR was the method, and the copy in TCRdb shows in-frame clones only, minus some. The table has over 10,000 clones, approximately 89% seen once. Over chemoradiotherapy, repertoires were sampled more than once. General study results and limits: HPV-specific T cells were functionally defined from only a couple of HPV16-positive patients. Non-HPV-specific T cells did not expand in tumors during treatment, whereas candidate HPV-specific clones and E7-related motifs did.

The CDR3 runs to 14 residues. V trimming: 6 bases; J trimming: 8 bases; junction bases outside the gene matches: 7. The germline V gene encodes CDR1 MDHEN and CDR2 SYDVKM. V usage is TRBV28 and J usage is TRBJ1-5; the match to TRBD1 covers 10 bases. Material: blood, obtained from a patient who underwent chemoradiotherapy. This clonotype was obtained from a human donor with HPV-associated anogenital cancer. The CDR3 here is CASRRQGAVKPQHF. For the CDR3, the DNA is TGTGCCAGCAGACGACAGGGGGCGGTGAAGCCCCAGCATTTT.